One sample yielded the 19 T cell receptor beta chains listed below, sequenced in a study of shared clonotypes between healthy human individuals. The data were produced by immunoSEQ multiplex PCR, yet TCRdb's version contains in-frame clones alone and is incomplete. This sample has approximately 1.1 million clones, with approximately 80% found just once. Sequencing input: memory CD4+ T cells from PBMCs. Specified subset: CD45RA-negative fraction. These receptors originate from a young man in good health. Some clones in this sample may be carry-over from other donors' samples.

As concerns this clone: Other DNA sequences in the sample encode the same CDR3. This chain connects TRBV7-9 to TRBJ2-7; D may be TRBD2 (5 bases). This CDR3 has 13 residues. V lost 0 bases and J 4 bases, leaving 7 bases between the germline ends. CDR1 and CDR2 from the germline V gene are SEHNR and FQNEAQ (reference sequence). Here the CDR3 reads CASSLAGGYEQYF. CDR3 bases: TGTGCCAGCAGCTTAGCAGGCGGGTACGAGCAGTACTTC.

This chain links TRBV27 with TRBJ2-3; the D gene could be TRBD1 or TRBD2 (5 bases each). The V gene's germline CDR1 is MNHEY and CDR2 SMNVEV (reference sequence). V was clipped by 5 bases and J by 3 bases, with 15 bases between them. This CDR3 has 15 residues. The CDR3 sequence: CASSPRGRGTDTQYF. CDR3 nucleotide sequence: TGTGCCAGCAGTCCCCGGGGAAGGGGAACAGATACGCAGTATTTT.

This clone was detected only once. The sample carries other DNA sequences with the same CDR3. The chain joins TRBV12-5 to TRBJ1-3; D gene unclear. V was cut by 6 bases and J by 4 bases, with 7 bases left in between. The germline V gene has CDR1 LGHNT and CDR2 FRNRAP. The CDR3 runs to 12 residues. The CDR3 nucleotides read TGTGCTAGTGGCTCAGAAGGAAACACCATATATTTT. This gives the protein CASGSEGNTIYF.

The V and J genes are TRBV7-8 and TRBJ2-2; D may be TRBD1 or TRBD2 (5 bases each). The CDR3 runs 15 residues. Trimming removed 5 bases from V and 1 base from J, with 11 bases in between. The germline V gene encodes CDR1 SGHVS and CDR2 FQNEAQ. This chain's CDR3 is CASSLLGRNTGELFF. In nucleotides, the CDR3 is TGTGCCAGCAGCCTCTTGGGACGGAACACCGGGGAGCTGTTTTTT.

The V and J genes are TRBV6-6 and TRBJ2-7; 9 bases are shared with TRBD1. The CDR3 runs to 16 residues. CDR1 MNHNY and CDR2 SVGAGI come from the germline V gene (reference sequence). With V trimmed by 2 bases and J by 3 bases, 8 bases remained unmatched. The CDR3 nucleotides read TGTGCCAGCAGTTACGCAACCGGGACAGGGAGCTACGAGCAGTACTTC. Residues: CASSYATGTGSYEQYF.

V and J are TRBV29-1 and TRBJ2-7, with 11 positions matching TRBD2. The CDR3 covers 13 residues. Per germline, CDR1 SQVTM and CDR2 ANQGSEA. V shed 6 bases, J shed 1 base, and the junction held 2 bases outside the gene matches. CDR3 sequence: CSVRTSGSYEQYF. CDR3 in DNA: TGCAGCGTCCGGACTAGCGGGTCCTACGAGCAGTACTTC.

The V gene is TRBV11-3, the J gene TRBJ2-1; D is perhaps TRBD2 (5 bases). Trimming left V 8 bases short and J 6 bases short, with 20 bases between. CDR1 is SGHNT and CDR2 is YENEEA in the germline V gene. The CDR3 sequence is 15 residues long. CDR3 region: CASSGSVRRSNEQFF. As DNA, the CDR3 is TGTGCCAGCTCGGGATCGGTCCGAAGAAGCAATGAGCAGTTCTTC.

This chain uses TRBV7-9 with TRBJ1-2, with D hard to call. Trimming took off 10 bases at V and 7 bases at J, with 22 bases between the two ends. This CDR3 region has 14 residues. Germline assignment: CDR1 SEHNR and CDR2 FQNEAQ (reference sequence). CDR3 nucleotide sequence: TGTGCCACCTCCTTGGGCGGACTACTCGGTGGCTACACCTTC. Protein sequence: CATSLGGLLGGYTF.

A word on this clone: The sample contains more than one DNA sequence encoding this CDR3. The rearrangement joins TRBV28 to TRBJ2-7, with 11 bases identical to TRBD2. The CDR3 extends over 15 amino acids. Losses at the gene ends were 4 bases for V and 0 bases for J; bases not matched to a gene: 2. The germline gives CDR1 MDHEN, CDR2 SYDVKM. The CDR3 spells CASSSLAGGSYEQYF. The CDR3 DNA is TGTGCCAGCAGTTCCCTAGCGGGAGGCTCCTACGAGCAGTACTTC.

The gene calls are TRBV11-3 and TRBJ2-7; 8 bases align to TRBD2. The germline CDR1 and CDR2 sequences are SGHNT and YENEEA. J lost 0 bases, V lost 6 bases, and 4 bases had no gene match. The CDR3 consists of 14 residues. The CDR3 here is CASSPGGVSYEQYF. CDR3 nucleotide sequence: TGTGCCAGCAGTCCGGGGGGGGTCTCCTACGAGCAGTACTTC.

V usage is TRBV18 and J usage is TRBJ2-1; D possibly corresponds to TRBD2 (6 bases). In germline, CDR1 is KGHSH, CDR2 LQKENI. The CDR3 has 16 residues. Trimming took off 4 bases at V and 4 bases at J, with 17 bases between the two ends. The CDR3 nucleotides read TGTGCCAGCTCACGGAGCGCGGGAACCCCGTACAATGAGCAGTTCTTC. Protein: CASSRSAGTPYNEQFF.

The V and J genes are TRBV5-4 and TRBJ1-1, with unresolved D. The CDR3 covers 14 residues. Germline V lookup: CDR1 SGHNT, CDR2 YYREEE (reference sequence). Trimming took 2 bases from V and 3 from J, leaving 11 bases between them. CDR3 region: CASSFGQPYTEAFF. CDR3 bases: TGTGCCAGCAGCTTTGGGCAGCCCTACACTGAAGCTTTCTTT.

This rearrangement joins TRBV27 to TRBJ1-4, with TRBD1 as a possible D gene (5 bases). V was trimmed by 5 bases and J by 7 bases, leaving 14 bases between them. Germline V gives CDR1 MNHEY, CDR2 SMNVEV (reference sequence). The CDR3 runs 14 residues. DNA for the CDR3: TGTGCCAGCAGTCGCGGGGACGGAAGTGAAAAACTGTTTTTT. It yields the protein CASSRGDGSEKLFF.

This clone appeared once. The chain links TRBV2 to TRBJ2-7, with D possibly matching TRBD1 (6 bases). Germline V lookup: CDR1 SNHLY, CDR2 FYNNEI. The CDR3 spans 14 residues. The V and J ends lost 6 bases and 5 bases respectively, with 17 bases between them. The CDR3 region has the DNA TGTGCCAGCAGCCCGACAGGACTTCCCCACGAGCAGTACTTC. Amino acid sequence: CASSPTGLPHEQYF.

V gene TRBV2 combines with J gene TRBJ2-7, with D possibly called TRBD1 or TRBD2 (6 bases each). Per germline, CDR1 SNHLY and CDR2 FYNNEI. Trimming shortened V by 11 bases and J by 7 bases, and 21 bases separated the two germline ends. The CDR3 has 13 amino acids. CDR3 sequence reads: CAGGRTESGEQYF. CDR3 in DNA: TGTGCCGGGGGGCGGACAGAAAGCGGGGAGCAGTACTTC.

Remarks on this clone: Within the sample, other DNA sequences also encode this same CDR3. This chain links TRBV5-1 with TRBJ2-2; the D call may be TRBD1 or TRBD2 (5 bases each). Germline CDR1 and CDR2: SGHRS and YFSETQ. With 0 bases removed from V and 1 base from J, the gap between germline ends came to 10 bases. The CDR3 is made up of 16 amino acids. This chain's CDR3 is CASSLGGTRNTGELFF. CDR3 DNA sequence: TGCGCCAGCAGCTTGGGTGGGACGAGGAACACCGGGGAGCTGTTTTTT.

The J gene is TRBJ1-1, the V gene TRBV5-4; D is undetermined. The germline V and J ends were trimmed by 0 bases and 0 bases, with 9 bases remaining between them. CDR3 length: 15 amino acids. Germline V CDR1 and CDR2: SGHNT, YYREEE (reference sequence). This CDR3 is CASSLDQAVNTEAFF. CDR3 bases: TGTGCCAGCAGCTTGGATCAGGCGGTGAACACTGAAGCTTTCTTT.

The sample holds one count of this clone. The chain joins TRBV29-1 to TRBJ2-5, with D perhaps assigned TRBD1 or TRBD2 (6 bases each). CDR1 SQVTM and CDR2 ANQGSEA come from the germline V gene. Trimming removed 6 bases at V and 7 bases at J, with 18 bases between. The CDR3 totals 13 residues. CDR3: CSVLLGGLMTQYF. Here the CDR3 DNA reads TGCAGCGTACTACTCGGGGGCCTAATGACCCAGTACTTC.

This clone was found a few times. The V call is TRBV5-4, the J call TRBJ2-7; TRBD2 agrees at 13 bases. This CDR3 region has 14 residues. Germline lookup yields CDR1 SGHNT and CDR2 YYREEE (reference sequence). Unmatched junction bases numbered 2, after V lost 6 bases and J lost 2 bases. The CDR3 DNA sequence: TGTGCCAGCAAACTAGCGGGAGGGCCCTACGAGCAGTACTTC. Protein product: CASKLAGGPYEQYF.